What follows are 4 T cell receptor beta chains derived from one specimen sequenced in a study of molecular identifiers for immune sequencing clone quantification. TCRdb passed the PCR reads through MiXCR, listing each CDR3 protein once. This table holds 250,000 to 400,000 distinct CDR3 sequences, 20% to 25% found once. Sequenced: naive CD8+ T cells from blood, with Jurkat cell RNA spiked in. Sample subset: FACS-sorted CD8+CD4-CCR7+CD45RA+ naive T cells. The receptor set was obtained from a human donor in good health. Some libraries in this study had Jurkat cell RNA spiked in.

A remark on this clonotype: A read error may be the cause here, since a much bigger clone is one base away. This chain uses TRBV5-3 with TRBJ1-1; D is uncertain. TRBV5-3 is an ORF, with its function uncertain. The CDR3 extends over 17 amino acids. DNA for the CDR3: TGTGCCAGCAGCTCTGGCGGGGAGGTCTCCATGAACACTGAAGCTTTCTTT. Translated, it gives CASSSGGEVSMNTEAFF.

This clonotype was seen more than once but under ten times. A read error is likely, as this CDR3 ends without the conserved phenylalanine or tryptophan. It is unclear where the CDR3 begins or ends on the DNA, so no DNA is shown, and the CDR3 is as TCRdb lists it. The chain carries TRBV7-9 and TRBJ2-3; whether TRBD2, the table's D call, matches the DNA was not checked. The CDR3 is 17 residues long, counting both termini. Germline V gene sequence: CDR1 SEHNR, CDR2 FQNEAQ (reference sequence). This chain's CDR3 is CASSLAFRLDTPYKLFI.

At least ten counts were recorded for this clonotype. V and J are TRBV5-5 and TRBJ2-1; 7 bases align to TRBD1. Germline assignment: CDR1 SGHKS and CDR2 YYEKEE (reference sequence). The CDR3 length is 16 residues. The V gene end was trimmed by 2 bases and the J gene end by 4 bases; junction bases not matched to a gene: 9. CDR3 loop: CASSLPTGVGYNEQFF. The DNA of the CDR3 is TGTGCCAGCAGCTTACCAACAGGGGTGGGTTACAATGAGCAGTTCTTC.

This clonotype was seen ten or more times. This sequence joins TRBV30 and TRBJ2-1; 7 nucleotides match TRBD1. J lost 0 bases, V lost 5 bases, and 7 bases had no gene match. The germline gives CDR1 GTSNPN, CDR2 SVGIG (reference sequence). The CDR3 contains 15 residues. This CDR3 reads CAWGPGQSSYNEQFF. In DNA, the CDR3 is TGTGCCTGGGGCCCGGGACAGAGCTCCTACAATGAGCAGTTCTTC.